Below, one TCR beta chain is given with its context. Clinical history reported by participants formed the basis on which cohorts were assigned. Two consecutive negative NP/OP PCR tests, clearance, or resolved symptoms defined Cohort 3 recovery. The data derive from a study of blood T cell repertoires in COVID-19. Germline CDR1 SGHVS, CDR2 FNYEAQ. V lost 1 base to trimming and J lost 0 bases, with 10 bases between them. The CDR3 is made up of 16 amino acids. TCRdb keeps only in-frame clones here, not all; method: immunoSEQ multiplex PCR. The sample carries about 130,000 clones, around 88% recorded once.

The chain employs TRBV7-6 and TRBJ1-5; weak D call: TRBD1 (5 bases). The specimen was PBMCs or T cells enriched from blood (not recorded which). The TCR was taken from a woman between 45 and 60 years old who had recovered from COVID-19. Here the CDR3 reads CASSLGGGVSNQPQHF. The CDR3, as DNA: TGTGCCAGCAGCTTAGGTGGAGGGGTTAGCAATCAGCCCCAGCATTTT.